The following is a T cell receptor (beta chain) sequence with its context. A few counts support this clonotype. Its cognate antigen has yet to be identified. It has no much larger one-base neighbor in the sample; base qualities were not kept. Spanning cysteine to phenylalanine, the CDR3 consists of 15 amino acids. Here the CDR3 DNA is all that survives: 45 bases in frame from base 1. V was cut back by 3 bases and J by 7 bases, leaving a gap of 15 bases between them. The data belong to a study of T cells after yellow fever vaccination (dated by TCRdb to the late 2010s). Some background on the complete study: Libraries from fractions with low cell numbers were prepared with the SMART-Seq v4 Ultra Low Input RNA kit. To track T-cell clones before and after primary and booster YFV17D yellow fever vaccination, bulk TCR alpha and beta repertoires were sequenced longitudinally. The cohort comprised two healthy male donors, one aged 18 to 29 and one aged 30 to 40 years. Blood was collected at multiple timepoints before and after primary and secondary immunization, and bulk PBMC replicates and cell subsets were isolated. Summary of the overall study and its limitations: Most clones expanded after primary vaccination (around 96% of CD4 and 88% of CD8) were re-detected after the booster, suggesting that broad memory maintenance occurred. Because abundant contaminating clonotypes from the bulk population could be contained in FACS-sorted repertoires, computational filtering was required. The study included only two donors, which limits how far the findings can be generalized. Compared with the primary T-cell response, the secondary T-cell response was weaker but faster, peaking on day 5 rather than day 15. A small share of clonotypes was detected in both CD4 and CD8 compartments, with the overlap likely arising from convergent recombination.

TCR cDNA was synthesized by 5'RACE template switching, which introduced a universal primer site and unique molecular identifiers. cDNA synthesis was primed from both the TCR alpha and TCR beta constant segments. Library amplification used two PCR steps, and the second PCR step added sample barcodes and sequencing adapters. Sequencing of libraries was done on Illumina HiSeq 2500 (2x100 bp) or NovaSeq (2x150 bp). As for how the authors treated the data: Reads were demultiplexed and collapsed into UMI consensus sequences with MIGEC, and V(D)J alignment was performed with MiXCR. Using edgeR on replicate PBMC samples, clonotypes were called vaccine-responding if FDR was below 0.01 and the log2 fold change was above 5 up to day 15. CD4 or CD8 identity was assigned to each bulk clonotype according to whether the clonotype was present at higher abundance in the sequenced CD4 repertoire or the sequenced CD8 repertoire. TCRdb reworked the public reads: Q25 trimming with fastp, MiXCR clone assembly, productive beta chains retained. Identical CDR3 proteins give one entry, which carries the most common genes and DNA. It is TCRdb's table, rather than the study itself, that gives the V and J calls and clone size. This sample is represented by some 600,000 distinct CDR3 sequences; around 17% of them were singletons. The biggest ten clones account for around 15% of the sample.

What this sample's treatment or condition label stands for: live attenuated yellow fever vaccine strain. At each blood-draw timepoint, two biological replicates of bulk PBMCs were obtained. A standard Ficoll-Paque protocol was used to isolate PBMCs from peripheral blood. RNA was extracted with TriZol from bulk PBMCs, CD4 and CD8 fractions, and dextramer-positive and dextramer-negative fractions. This specimen consisted of PBMCs, obtained about 5 days after the first yellow fever vaccination. This TCR was sampled from a man aged 18 to 29 who received the YFV17D yellow fever vaccine. Rearrangement joined TRBV12-3 or TRBV12-4 to TRBJ1-4; a tentative D match to TRBD1 spans 6 bases. At the DNA level, the sequence is TGTGCCAGCAGTTTGGGACACAATGGAGGTGAAAAACTGTTTTTT. This translates into CASSLGHNGGEKLFF.